These T cell receptor beta chains were read from a single sample in a study of blood T cells in healthy people across ages. TCRdb passed the 5' RACE reads through MiXCR, listing each CDR3 protein once. The sample comprises 1,500,000 or so distinct CDR3 sequences, approximately 59% of which are singletons, and about 6.3% rests with the top ten. The specimen sequenced was blood. All receptors come from a man aged 18 to 35 in good health. Both conserved end residues are part of each CDR3. The order of the fields is V gene, clone size, J gene, CDR3 length, D gene, CDR3 DNA, CDR3 protein. D genes are given only for firm matches. Size is omitted from some rows. Given values are once, few, many or a class for expanded clones.

>TRBV3-1|-|TRBJ2-7|16|TRBD1
TGTGCCAGCAGCCAAGGACAGGGTAGGGTTACCTACGAGCAGTACTTC
CASSQGQGRVTYEQYF
>TRBV29-1|few|TRBJ2-5|12|-
TGCAGCGCCGAGACGAACCAAGAGACCCAGTACTTC
CSAETNQETQYF
>TRBV25-1|-|TRBJ1-5|15|-
TGTGCCAGCAGTGATTCCGACACTAGCAATCAGCCCCAGCATTTT
CASSDSDTSNQPQHF
>TRBV4-3|-|TRBJ2-7|13|-
TGCGCCAGCAGCCAAGGCGGCAGGCACGAGCAGTACTTC
CASSQGGRHEQYF
>TRBV6-1|-|TRBJ1-1|14|-
TGTGCCAGCAGTGATAGGACGGAGAACACTGAAGCTTTCTTT
CASSDRTENTEAFF
>TRBV7-9|-|TRBJ2-5|15|TRBD1
TGTGCCAGCAGGGGACCGGGACAGGGGTTGGAGACCCAGTACTTC
CASRGPGQGLETQYF
>TRBV7-2|few|TRBJ2-5|14|-
TGTGCCAGCAGCCCCCAGGCTGGGGGGGAGACCCAGTACTTC
CASSPQAGGETQYF
>TRBV2|few|TRBJ2-1|14|-
TGTGCCAGCAGTGATAGTCTACCGTACAATGAGCAGTTCTTC
CASSDSLPYNEQFF
>TRBV20-1|-|TRBJ1-2|13|TRBD1
TGCAGTGCTTGGGACAGGGCGGACTATGGCTACACCTTC
CSAWDRADYGYTF
>TRBV27|-|TRBJ1-5|17|-
TGTGCCAGCAGTGTCTACAGGGCCCCGGGTTGGAATCAGCCCCAGCATTTT
CASSVYRAPGWNQPQHF
>TRBV5-5|-|TRBJ2-1|16|TRBD2
TGTGCCAGCAGCTTGGACCCCACGGGAGGCCACAATGAGCAGTTCTTC
CASSLDPTGGHNEQFF
>TRBV6-2/TRBV6-3|-|TRBJ2-5|14|-
TGTGCCAGCAGTTACTCCTGGCGGGGAGAGACCCAGTACTTC
CASSYSWRGETQYF
>TRBV7-2|-|TRBJ2-1|17|-
TGTGCCAGCAGCGTGATTTCCGGGACCCCGCCCTACAATGAGCAGTTCTTC
CASSVISGTPPYNEQFF
>TRBV27|-|TRBJ1-1|13|-
TGTGCCAGCGGCTACCAGGGAGCAAATGAAGCTTTCTTT
CASGYQGANEAFF
>TRBV4-1|-|TRBJ1-2|14|-
TGCGCCAGCAGCCAAGAACAGGGCGACTATGGCTACACCTTC
CASSQEQGDYGYTF
>TRBV7-9|-|TRBJ2-7|14|-
TGTGCCAGCAGTTGGGGGCAAGGATTATACGAGCAGTACTTC
CASSWGQGLYEQYF
>TRBV10-3|-|TRBJ1-2|14|-
TGTGCCATCAAGGGAGAGGGGACGGGCTATGGCTACACCTTC
CAIKGEGTGYGYTF
>TRBV20-1|-|TRBJ2-1|17|TRBD2
TGCAGTGCTAGAGATCCCCTAGCGGGAGCCGTAATCAATGAGCAGTTCTTC
CSARDPLAGAVINEQFF
>TRBV4-1|-|TRBJ2-1|13|-
TGCGCCAGCAGCCTCCGGGGGATCAATGAGCAGTTCTTC
CASSLRGINEQFF
>TRBV9|-|TRBJ2-5|14|-
TGTGCCAGCAGCGTACCGGGACCCGAAGAGACCCAGTACTTC
CASSVPGPEETQYF
>TRBV4-2|-|TRBJ2-1|13|-
TGTGCCAGCAGCCAAGAATGGGTGTATGAGCAGTTCTTC
CASSQEWVYEQFF
>TRBV28|-|TRBJ2-7|15|-
TGTGCCAGCAGTTCACCTGGATTAGCTAGCTACGAGCAGTACTTC
CASSSPGLASYEQYF
>TRBV7-2|-|TRBJ2-1|16|-
TGTGCCAGCAGCTCAGGAGGTGCTAGGCAAGTCCGAATGCAGTTCTTC
CASSSGGARQVRMQFF
>TRBV28|-|TRBJ2-7|14|-
TGTGCCAGCGGGGGCCACCGTTCCTACAATGAGCAGTACTTC
CASGGHRSYNEQYF
>TRBV4-1|-|TRBJ2-1|18|TRBD2
TGCGCCAGCAGCCTCGCGGCAGCGGGAGTTATCCCCTACAATGAGCAGTTCTTC
CASSLAAAGVIPYNEQFF
>TRBV5-1|-|TRBJ1-6|13|-
TGCGCCAGCAGCTTGATGGGGGATTCACCCCTCCACTTT
CASSLMGDSPLHF
>TRBV5-1|-|TRBJ2-5|15|-
TGCGCCAGCAGCTCGGTTGGCCAGTACCAAGAGACCCAGTACTTC
CASSSVGQYQETQYF
>TRBV6-2/TRBV6-3|-|TRBJ2-1|13|-
TGTGCCAGCAGGGACACCAGTGTCGATGAGCAGTTCTTC
CASRDTSVDEQFF
>TRBV25-1|once|TRBJ1-6|13|-
TGTGCCAGCAGTCCGGGGGTGGGTTCACCCCTCCACTTT
CASSPGVGSPLHF
>TRBV4-1|few|TRBJ2-3|16|-
TGCGCCAGCAGCCAGGGAAGCGCGGGACCCACAGATACGCAGTATTTT
CASSQGSAGPTDTQYF
>TRBV4-3|few|TRBJ2-5|13|-
TGCGCCAGCAGCCAAGTCCCCACAGAGACCCAGTACTTC
CASSQVPTETQYF
>TRBV6-2/TRBV6-3|-|TRBJ2-7|14|-
TGTGCCAGCTCGATTAACAGGACGCCCTACGAGCAGTACTTC
CASSINRTPYEQYF
>TRBV5-1|-|TRBJ2-5|14|-
TGCGCCGGCAGCATGTTCCGAGGACTGGAGACCCAGTACTTC
CAGSMFRGLETQYF
>TRBV12-3/TRBV12-4|-|TRBJ1-1|15|-
TGTGCCAGCAGTTTATTTACAGGGATGAACACTGAAGCTTTCTTT
CASSLFTGMNTEAFF
>TRBV9|-|TRBJ2-1|15|-
TGTGCCAGCAGCGTGGCCCCGGGTCCCTACAATGAGCAGTTCTTC
CASSVAPGPYNEQFF
>TRBV29-1|once|TRBJ2-3|17|TRBD1
TGCAGCGTTTCCCTGGCCAGGACAGGACCTTTCACAGATACGCAGTATTTT
CSVSLARTGPFTDTQYF
>TRBV6-2/TRBV6-3|-|TRBJ1-2|11|-
TGTGCCAGCAGTTATATGAGAGGCTACACCTTC
CASSYMRGYTF
>TRBV6-6|-|TRBJ2-7|13|-
TGTGCCAGCAGTGGAACGGACGGCTACGAGCAGTACTTC
CASSGTDGYEQYF
>TRBV7-6|-|TRBJ2-6|19|-
TGTGCCAGCACCCCCGGCGTGTTCCGTCGCGGGTCTGGGGCCAACGTCCCGACTTTC
CASTPGVFRRGSGANVPTF
>TRBV4-3|few|TRBJ2-7|17|TRBD2
TGCGCCAGCAGCCAAGAACCCCTAGCGGGTGGTTCCTACGAGCAGTACTTC
CASSQEPLAGGSYEQYF
>TRBV27|-|TRBJ2-1|14|-
TGTGCCAGCAGTCTCGCCACAGGGCTTAATGAGCAGTTCTTC
CASSLATGLNEQFF
>TRBV20-1|-|TRBJ2-7|13|-
TGCAGTGCTAGAGAATTTAATAGCGGAACCCAGTACTTC
CSAREFNSGTQYF
>TRBV2|-|TRBJ1-1|14|-
TGTGCCAGTGCCGCCGACGGTGGTCGGACTGAAGCTTTCTTT
CASAADGGRTEAFF
>TRBV29-1|few|TRBJ2-1|14|-
TGCAGCGTTGCGGGGGCTTCGACCTACAATGAGCAGTTCTTC
CSVAGASTYNEQFF
>TRBV10-3|few|TRBJ2-7|15|TRBD2
TGTGCCATCGCGGCGGGACTAGCGGGAGGCAACGAGCAGTACTTC
CAIAAGLAGGNEQYF
>TRBV4-1|-|TRBJ2-1|15|TRBD2
TGCGCCAGCATCATGGGGAGGGATGGCGACAATGAGCAGTTCTTC
CASIMGRDGDNEQFF
>TRBV12-3/TRBV12-4|-|TRBJ2-1|14|TRBD2
TGTGCCAGCACGAAAGCGGGAGGGCCCCCGACCCAGTTCTTC
CASTKAGGPPTQFF
>TRBV21-1|few|TRBJ1-4|23|-
TGTGCCAGCAGCAAGATTGGAAGGCACGGTGACTTTTATTACCCTACAACTAATGAAAAACTGTTTTTT
CASSKIGRHGDFYYPTTNEKLFF
>TRBV6-1|-|TRBJ2-4|14|TRBD1
TGTGCCAGCAGTGGAGGGACAGGACAAAACATTCAGTACTTC
CASSGGTGQNIQYF
>TRBV20-1|-|TRBJ2-7|14|-
TGCAGTGCTAGAGATCGGGCGGGATTATACGAGCAGTACTTC
CSARDRAGLYEQYF
>TRBV4-1|few|TRBJ2-4|15|-
TGCGCCAGCAGTCGCTCGGGACACCCCTCGGGTGAGCAGTACTTC
CASSRSGHPSGEQYF
>TRBV29-1|-|TRBJ2-5|16|TRBD1
TGCAGCGTGGTTAGGACAGGGGGCTGGGTTCAAGAGACCCAGTACTTC
CSVVRTGGWVQETQYF
>TRBV3-1|-|TRBJ2-5|13|-
TGTGCCAGCAGCCACGACAGCCAAGAGACCCAGTACTTC
CASSHDSQETQYF
>TRBV7-9|-|TRBJ2-5|14|-
TGTGCCAGCTTACCGGTAGGGGGGAAAGAGACCCAGTACTTC
CASLPVGGKETQYF
>TRBV5-1|few|TRBJ2-7|14|-
TGCGCCAGCTGGGGCACCACGAGACCCTACGAGCAGTACTTC
CASWGTTRPYEQYF
>TRBV29-1|-|TRBJ2-7|15|TRBD1
TGCAGCGTTGTCATCCCCTATAAGGGGGCATACGAGCAGTACTTC
CSVVIPYKGAYEQYF
>TRBV6-5|-|TRBJ2-2|16|TRBD1
TGTGCCAGCAGTTACTTCGGACAGGGAATGAGCGGGGAGCTGTTTTTT
CASSYFGQGMSGELFF
>TRBV7-9|-|TRBJ2-3|13|-
TGTGCCAGCAGCCCCGGGGCCGAGACTGCGCAGTATTTT
CASSPGAETAQYF